This T cell receptor (beta chain) was documented in a study of cytomegalovirus exposure and HLA in healthy donors. Study-wide context: In an earlier analysis, approximately 120 million unique TCR beta sequences were found from some 180 million T cells.

The study ran its PCR with 60 Vbeta and 13 Jbeta primers. Data came from immunoSEQ multiplex PCR; TCRdb stores just in-frame clones and leaves some out. The table shows around 100,000 clones, with roughly two thirds occurring only once. The V end was cut by 6 bases, the J end by 0 bases, with 12 bases between. The CDR3 covers 15 residues. CDR1 is WSHSY, CDR2 SAAADI, per germline. To note about this clone: The antigen remains undetermined.

Findings of the study overall: A missense variant in DCLRE1C was later tied to TCR beta V- and J-gene trimming.

The chain couples TRBV10-2 to TRBJ2-1; D ambiguous. The receptor was isolated from a woman under 40 in good health and CMV-seronegative. The sequencing sample was made of PBMCs. CDR3 region: CASSRAQSSYNEQFF. As DNA, the CDR3 is TGCGCCAGCAGCCGAGCACAGAGCTCCTACAATGAGCAGTTCTTC.